The source of this T cell receptor beta chain is a study of cytomegalovirus exposure and HLA in healthy donors. Germline assignment: CDR1 MDHEN and CDR2 SYDVKM. Trimming stripped 6 bases from V and 12 bases from J, with 12 bases between. CDR3 length: 12 amino acids. Primers for the PCR totalled 60 Vbeta and 13 Jbeta. In the study's own analysis: An analysis that came later counted 80 million or so unique TCR beta chains, approximately 11 million shared. The table came from immunoSEQ multiplex PCR; TCRdb's copy has only in-frame clones and leaves some out. The DNA gave D and trimming, while V, J and clone size come from that table. The table records around 120,000 clones, around 77% of them present only once.

Sequenced sample: PBMCs. This clonotype originated in a man aged 50 or older in good health and CMV-seropositive. V usage is TRBV28 and J usage is TRBJ2-6; the D is unclear. CDR3 nucleotide sequence: TGTGCCAGCAGACAAACAATGTCCGTCCTGACTTTC. Protein sequence: CASRQTMSVLTF. The variable domain in full, completed from reference TRBV28 and TRBJ2-6, reads DVKVTQSSRYLVKRTGEKVFLECVQDMDHENMFWYRQDPGLGLRLIYFSYDVKMKEKGDIPEGYSVSREKKERFSLILESASTNQTSMYLCASRQTMSVLTFGAGSRLTVL.